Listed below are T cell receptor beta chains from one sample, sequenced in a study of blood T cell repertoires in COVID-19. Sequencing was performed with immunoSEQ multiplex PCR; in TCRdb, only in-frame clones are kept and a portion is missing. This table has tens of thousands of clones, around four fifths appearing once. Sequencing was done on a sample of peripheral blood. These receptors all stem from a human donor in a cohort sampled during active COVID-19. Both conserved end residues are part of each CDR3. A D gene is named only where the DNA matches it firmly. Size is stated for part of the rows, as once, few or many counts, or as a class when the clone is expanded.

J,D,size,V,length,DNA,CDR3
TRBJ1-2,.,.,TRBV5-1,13,TGCGCCAGCAGCAGTACAGGGTTTGATGGCTACACCTTC,CASSSTGFDGYTF
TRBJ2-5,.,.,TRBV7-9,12,TGTGCCAGCAGCCGGGACATGGAGACCCAGTACTTC,CASSRDMETQYF
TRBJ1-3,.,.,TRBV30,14,TGTGCCTGGAGTGTAGGAGGCACAGGAAACACCATATATTTT,CAWSVGGTGNTIYF
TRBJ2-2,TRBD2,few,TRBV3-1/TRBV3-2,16,TGTGCCAGCAGCCATGTAGCGGGGCCGAACACCGGGGAGCTGTTTTTT,CASSHVAGPNTGELFF
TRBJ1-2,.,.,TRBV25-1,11,TGTGCCAGCAGTGGACACCTTGGCTACACCTTC,CASSGHLGYTF
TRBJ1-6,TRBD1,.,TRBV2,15,TGTGCCAGCAGTGAAGCTCAGGGACAGGGGGCTCCCCTCCACTTT,CASSEAQGQGAPLHF
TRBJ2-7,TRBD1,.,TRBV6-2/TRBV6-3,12,TGTGCCAGCAGTCACAGGGGCTACGAGCAGTACTTC,CASSHRGYEQYF
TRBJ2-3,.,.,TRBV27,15,TGTGCCAGCAGTTACAGGGCCGTCGGCACAGATACGCAGTATTTT,CASSYRAVGTDTQYF
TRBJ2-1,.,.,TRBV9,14,TGTGCCAGCAGCGTAGTGGTTTCGGGAAGAGGGCAGTTCTTC,CASSVVVSGRGQFF
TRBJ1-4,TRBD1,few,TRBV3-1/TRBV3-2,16,TGTGCCAGCAGCCAAGAGGGTAACAGGGGGCGAGAAAAACTGTTTTTT,CASSQEGNRGREKLFF
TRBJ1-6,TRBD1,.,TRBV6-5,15,TGTGCCAGCAGGGTGGACAGGGTGAAAGATTCACCCCTCCACTTT,CASRVDRVKDSPLHF
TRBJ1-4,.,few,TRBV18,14,TGTGCCAGCTCACCCAACCAGGGGAATGAAAAACTGTTTTTT,CASSPNQGNEKLFF